This T cell receptor (beta chain) emerged from a study of T cell responses to AZD1222 COVID-19 vaccine. Study-wide points: Across the whole spike, CD4 TCRs peaked at regions 160-218 and 743-854. Reports indicate that nearly half of spike-specific TCRs are directed at unmutated variant regions. Seropositive at baseline were only 5 to 7 AZD1222 recipients. The sample set comprised mostly white British donors with more females, and clonal diversity was possibly underestimated.

As to this clone: Its specificity is unknown.

The ends were cut back, 1 base at V and 4 bases at J, with 4 bases in the middle. Germline V gene lookup returns CDR1 KGHSH and CDR2 LQKENI. The CDR3 has 13 residues. The protocol was immunoSEQ multiplex PCR, while the TCRdb copy is restricted to in-frame clones and leaves out a portion. The sample lists some 90,000 clones, approximately 90% occurring once. The TCR sequence derives from an adult in good health. The gene calls are TRBV18 and TRBJ2-2; D unclear. The sequencing used peripheral blood, collected on day 0 of MenACWY control vaccination. CDR3 DNA sequence: TGTGCCAGCTCACCACTAAGCACCGGGGAGCTGTTTTTT. This sequence encodes CASSPLSTGELFF.